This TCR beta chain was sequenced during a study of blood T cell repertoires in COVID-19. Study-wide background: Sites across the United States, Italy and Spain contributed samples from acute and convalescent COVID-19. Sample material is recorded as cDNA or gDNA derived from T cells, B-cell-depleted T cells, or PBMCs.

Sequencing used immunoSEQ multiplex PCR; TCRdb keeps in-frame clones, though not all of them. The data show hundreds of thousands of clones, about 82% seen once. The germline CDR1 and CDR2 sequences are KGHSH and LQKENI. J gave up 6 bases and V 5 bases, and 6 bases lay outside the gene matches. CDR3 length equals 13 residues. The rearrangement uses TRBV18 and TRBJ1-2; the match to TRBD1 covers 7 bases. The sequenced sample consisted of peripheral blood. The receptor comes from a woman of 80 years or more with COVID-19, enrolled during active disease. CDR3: CASSTDRINGYTF. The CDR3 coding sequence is TGTGCCAGCTCAACGGACAGGATCAATGGCTACACCTTC.